A selection of T cell receptor beta chains follows, all from one sample in a study of T cells in localized non-small cell lung cancer. Sequencing was performed with immunoSEQ multiplex PCR; in TCRdb, only in-frame clones are kept and a portion is missing. The table has around 53,000 clones, 60% to 85% seen once; the top ten hold around 4%. The sample consisted of PBMCs, taken before any cancer treatment. These receptors were taken from a woman aged 35-75 years with stage II lung adenocarcinoma. Each CDR3 is given with its conserved first and last residue. The order of the fields is clone size, D gene, J gene, V gene, CDR3 DNA, CDR3 protein. D genes are given only for firm matches. Size is stated for part of the rows, as once, few or many counts, or as a class when the clone is expanded.

clone size: .
D gene: .
J gene: TRBJ2-1
V gene: TRBV4-1
CDR3 DNA: TGCGCCAGCAGCCAAATTAACATGGTCGCCTATAATGAGCAGTTCTTC
CDR3 protein: CASSQINMVAYNEQFF

clone size: .
D gene: .
J gene: TRBJ2-1
V gene: TRBV9
CDR3 DNA: TGTGCCAGCAGCGTAGGGGGGTCAGCCCTCGGGAATGAGCAGTTCTTC
CDR3 protein: CASSVGGSALGNEQFF

clone size: .
D gene: .
J gene: TRBJ1-1
V gene: TRBV18
CDR3 DNA: TGTGCCAGCTCGGACGGGCCCCCCTCCGGAGCGAACACTGAAGCTTTCTTT
CDR3 protein: CASSDGPPSGANTEAFF

clone size: .
D gene: .
J gene: TRBJ1-5
V gene: TRBV14
CDR3 DNA: TGTGCCAGCAGCCAACATCTCAATCAGCCCCAGCATTTT
CDR3 protein: CASSQHLNQPQHF

clone size: .
D gene: .
J gene: TRBJ1-3
V gene: TRBV30
CDR3 DNA: TGTGCCTGGAGTGCGGACAGCGACTCTGGAAACACCATATATTTT
CDR3 protein: CAWSADSDSGNTIYF

clone size: .
D gene: .
J gene: TRBJ1-5
V gene: TRBV18
CDR3 DNA: TGTGCCAGCTCACCACTCAGGGAACAGAATCAGCCCCAGCATTTT
CDR3 protein: CASSPLREQNQPQHF

clone size: .
D gene: TRBD1
J gene: TRBJ2-4
V gene: TRBV28
CDR3 DNA: TGTGCCAGCAGTCCAAGAGGACAGGGGGAAGCCAAAAACATTCAGTACTTC
CDR3 protein: CASSPRGQGEAKNIQYF

clone size: .
D gene: TRBD1
J gene: TRBJ1-4
V gene: TRBV2
CDR3 DNA: TGTGCCAGTGCCGGGACAGGGGCAGGCCGTGAAAAACTGTTTTTT
CDR3 protein: CASAGTGAGREKLFF

clone size: .
D gene: TRBD1
J gene: TRBJ1-2
V gene: TRBV2
CDR3 DNA: TGTGCCAGCGCTATAGACAGGGGCTATGGCTACACCTTC
CDR3 protein: CASAIDRGYGYTF

clone size: .
D gene: TRBD1
J gene: TRBJ1-4
V gene: TRBV28
CDR3 DNA: TGTGCCAGCAGTTTAAGGAGGACAGGGGCGCTTAATGAAAAACTGTTTTTT
CDR3 protein: CASSLRRTGALNEKLFF

clone size: .
D gene: TRBD1
J gene: TRBJ1-1
V gene: TRBV7-3
CDR3 DNA: TGTGCCAGCAGCTTAAGCCCGGGACAGGGCGGAACTGAAGCTTTCTTT
CDR3 protein: CASSLSPGQGGTEAFF

clone size: few
D gene: .
J gene: TRBJ1-1
V gene: TRBV19
CDR3 DNA: TGTGCCAGTAGTATGTACCTCTACATGAACACTGAAGCTTTCTTT
CDR3 protein: CASSMYLYMNTEAFF

clone size: .
D gene: .
J gene: TRBJ2-7
V gene: TRBV6-5
CDR3 DNA: TGTGCCAGCACCCTCGGGGGGACAGGCTCCTACGAGCAGTACTTC
CDR3 protein: CASTLGGTGSYEQYF

clone size: .
D gene: TRBD1
J gene: TRBJ1-1
V gene: TRBV5-6
CDR3 DNA: TGTGCCAGCAGGTTCGGGACAGGAATCCTGAACACTGAAGCTTTCTTT
CDR3 protein: CASRFGTGILNTEAFF

clone size: .
D gene: TRBD1
J gene: TRBJ2-5
V gene: TRBV13
CDR3 DNA: TGTGCCAGCAGCCGACAGGGGGATTACCAAGAGACCCAGTACTTC
CDR3 protein: CASSRQGDYQETQYF

clone size: .
D gene: .
J gene: TRBJ2-5
V gene: TRBV18
CDR3 DNA: TGTGCCAGCTCACTAGACGTCGCACGGCTCATACAAGAGACCCAGTACTTC
CDR3 protein: CASSLDVARLIQETQYF

clone size: .
D gene: .
J gene: TRBJ2-2
V gene: TRBV10-3
CDR3 DNA: TGTGCCATCAGTGACGGGTACACCGGGGAGCTGTTTTTT
CDR3 protein: CAISDGYTGELFF

clone size: .
D gene: .
J gene: TRBJ2-5
V gene: TRBV6-1
CDR3 DNA: TGTGCCAGCAGTGGGACACCACAAGAGACCCAGTACTTC
CDR3 protein: CASSGTPQETQYF

clone size: .
D gene: .
J gene: TRBJ2-2
V gene: TRBV4-3
CDR3 DNA: TGCGCCAGCAGCCAAGAAGTTGAGGGCTGGTACGGGGAGCTGTTTTTT
CDR3 protein: CASSQEVEGWYGELFF

clone size: .
D gene: TRBD1
J gene: TRBJ1-5
V gene: TRBV19
CDR3 DNA: TGTGCCAGTAGTATAGAGGCGGGACAGGAGCCATATAGCAATCAGCCCCAGCATTTT
CDR3 protein: CASSIEAGQEPYSNQPQHF

clone size: .
D gene: .
J gene: TRBJ1-6
V gene: TRBV6-1
CDR3 DNA: TGTGCCAGCAGTGAAGCTCCTTATAATTCACCCCTCCACTTT
CDR3 protein: CASSEAPYNSPLHF

clone size: .
D gene: TRBD1
J gene: TRBJ1-1
V gene: TRBV10-3
CDR3 DNA: TGTGCCATCCAGACAGGGATGAACACTGAAGCTTTCTTT
CDR3 protein: CAIQTGMNTEAFF

clone size: .
D gene: TRBD1
J gene: TRBJ2-7
V gene: TRBV14
CDR3 DNA: TGTGCCAGCAGCCAAGTGCGGCAGGGGGCGACCGAGCGGTACTTC
CDR3 protein: CASSQVRQGATERYF

clone size: .
D gene: .
J gene: TRBJ1-3
V gene: TRBV28
CDR3 DNA: TGTGCCAGCAAGTTGGGGGCAAACACCATATATTTT
CDR3 protein: CASKLGANTIYF

clone size: .
D gene: .
J gene: TRBJ1-3
V gene: TRBV11-2
CDR3 DNA: TGTGCCAGCAGCTTAGTATTAGGGGAAGCTGGAAACACCATATATTTT
CDR3 protein: CASSLVLGEAGNTIYF

clone size: .
D gene: .
J gene: TRBJ1-5
V gene: TRBV5-4
CDR3 DNA: TGTGCCAGCAGCTTCGGAGGGAATCAGCCCCAGCATTTT
CDR3 protein: CASSFGGNQPQHF

clone size: .
D gene: TRBD1
J gene: TRBJ2-3
V gene: TRBV5-1
CDR3 DNA: TGCGCCAGCGGAACAGGGGAAGATACGCAGTATTTT
CDR3 protein: CASGTGEDTQYF

clone size: .
D gene: TRBD2
J gene: TRBJ2-1
V gene: TRBV9
CDR3 DNA: TGTGCCAGCAGCGTAGGGCTAGCGGAGTTCAATGAGCAGTTCTTC
CDR3 protein: CASSVGLAEFNEQFF

clone size: .
D gene: .
J gene: TRBJ1-1
V gene: TRBV2
CDR3 DNA: TGTGCCAGCAGTGAACTTGGAGGGTCCACTGAAGCTTTCTTT
CDR3 protein: CASSELGGSTEAFF

clone size: .
D gene: TRBD1
J gene: TRBJ1-1
V gene: TRBV28
CDR3 DNA: TGTGCCAGCAGAGGCGCAGGGGGCGCTGGCACTGAAGCTTTCTTT
CDR3 protein: CASRGAGGAGTEAFF

clone size: few
D gene: .
J gene: TRBJ1-4
V gene: TRBV6-6
CDR3 DNA: TGTGCCAGCAGTTACGCTACTACCACTGAAAAACTGTTTTTT
CDR3 protein: CASSYATTTEKLFF